This is a list of T cell receptor beta chains from one sample in a study of blood T cell repertoires in COVID-19. Only in-frame clones appear in the TCRdb table, and some are missing; sequencing was by immunoSEQ multiplex PCR. The repertoire has fewer than 150,000 clones, around 88% of them found once; the top ten carry roughly 28%. Source material: peripheral blood. The receptors originated from a human donor in a cohort sampled during active COVID-19. Each CDR3 is given with its conserved first and last residue. Fields, in order: clone size, D gene, V gene, J gene, CDR3 DNA, CDR3 protein. D genes are given only for firm matches. Clone size is stated in some rows and not others, as once, few, many or a class when expanded.

.,.,TRBV5-6,TRBJ2-5,TGTGCCAGCAGCCCCAACAACGGACTGTATGAAGAGACCCAGTACTTC,CASSPNNGLYEETQYF
few,TRBD1,TRBV10-1,TRBJ1-4,TGCGCCAGCAGTGATCGCCGGACAGGGGGCGATGAAAAACTGTTTTTT,CASSDRRTGGDEKLFF
.,.,TRBV4-3,TRBJ2-1,TGCGCCAGCAGCCGGAGCGGGTCCCCTTACAATGAGCAGTTCTTC,CASSRSGSPYNEQFF
.,.,TRBV5-1,TRBJ1-6,TGCGCCAGCAGCTTGGAGACACCTAATTCACCCCTCCACTTT,CASSLETPNSPLHF
.,.,TRBV27,TRBJ1-6,TGTGCCAGCAGTTTGGGGCGGAGCTCCTATAATTCACCCCTCCACTTT,CASSLGRSSYNSPLHF
.,TRBD1,TRBV18,TRBJ1-4,TGTGCCAGCTCACCAGGGACAGGAGATGAAAAACTGTTTTTT,CASSPGTGDEKLFF
few,.,TRBV4-2,TRBJ1-4,TGTGCCAGCAGCCCGTTAAGGACTTCAACTAATGAAAAACTGTTTTTT,CASSPLRTSTNEKLFF
.,TRBD1,TRBV10-3,TRBJ1-2,TGTGCCATCAGTGGGAGAGACAGGGACGGCTACACCTTC,CAISGRDRDGYTF
.,.,TRBV12-1,TRBJ2-5,TGTGCCAGCACCCTGATACGGGGGGGAAGGGAGTACTTC,CASTLIRGGREYF
.,.,TRBV9,TRBJ2-1,TGTGCCAGCAGCGAGGAGGGCTACAATGAGCAGTTCTTC,CASSEEGYNEQFF
.,.,TRBV27,TRBJ2-3,TGTGCCAGCAGTTTATTGGGGGGGCCAACAGATACGCAGTATTTT,CASSLLGGPTDTQYF
.,.,TRBV6-6,TRBJ1-2,TGTGCCAGCAGTTACGAGGGAGACTATGGCTACACCTTC,CASSYEGDYGYTF
.,TRBD2,TRBV2,TRBJ2-5,TGTGCCAGCACCCCGGGGCGGGAGTACCAAGAGACCCAGTACTTC,CASTPGREYQETQYF